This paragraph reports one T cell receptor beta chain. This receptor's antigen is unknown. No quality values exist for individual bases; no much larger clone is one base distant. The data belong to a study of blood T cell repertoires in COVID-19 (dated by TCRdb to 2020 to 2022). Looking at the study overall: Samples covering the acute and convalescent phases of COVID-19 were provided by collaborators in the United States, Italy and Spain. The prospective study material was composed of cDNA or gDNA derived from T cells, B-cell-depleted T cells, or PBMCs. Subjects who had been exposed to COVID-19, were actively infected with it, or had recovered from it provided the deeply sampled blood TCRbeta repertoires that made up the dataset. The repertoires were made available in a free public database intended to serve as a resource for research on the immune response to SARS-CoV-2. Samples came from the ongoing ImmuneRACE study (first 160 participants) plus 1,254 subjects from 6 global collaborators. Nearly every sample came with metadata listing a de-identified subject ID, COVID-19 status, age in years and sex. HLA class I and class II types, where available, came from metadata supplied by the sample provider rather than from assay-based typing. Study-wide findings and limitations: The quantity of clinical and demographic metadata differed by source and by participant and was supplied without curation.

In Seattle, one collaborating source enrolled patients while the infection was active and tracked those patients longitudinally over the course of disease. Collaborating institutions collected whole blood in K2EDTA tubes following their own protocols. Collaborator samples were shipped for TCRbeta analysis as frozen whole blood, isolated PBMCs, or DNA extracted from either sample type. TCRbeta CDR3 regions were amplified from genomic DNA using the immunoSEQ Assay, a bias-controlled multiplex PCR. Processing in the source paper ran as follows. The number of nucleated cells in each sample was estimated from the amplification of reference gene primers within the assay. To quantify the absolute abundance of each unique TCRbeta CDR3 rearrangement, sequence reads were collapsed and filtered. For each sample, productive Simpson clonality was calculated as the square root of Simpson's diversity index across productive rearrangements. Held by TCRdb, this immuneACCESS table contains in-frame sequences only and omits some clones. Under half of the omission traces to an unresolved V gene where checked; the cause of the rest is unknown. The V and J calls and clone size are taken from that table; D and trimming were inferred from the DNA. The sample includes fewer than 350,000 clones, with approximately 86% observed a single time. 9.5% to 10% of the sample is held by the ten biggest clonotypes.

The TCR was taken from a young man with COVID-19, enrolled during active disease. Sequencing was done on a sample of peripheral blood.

CDR3 loop: CSEQGPLSTDTQYF. The nucleotide sequence reads TGCAGCGAACAGGGACCCCTTAGCACAGATACGCAGTATTTT. The sequence links TRBV29-1 to TRBJ2-3, and perhaps TRBD1 as D gene, on 6 matching bases. Reading from cysteine to phenylalanine, the CDR3 counts 14 amino acids. The kept DNA is CDR3 alone, 42 bases in frame from the first base. Cut back by 7 bases and 0 bases, the V and J ends lie 14 bases apart. The germline V gene sets CDR1 to SQVTM and CDR2 to ANQGSEA.